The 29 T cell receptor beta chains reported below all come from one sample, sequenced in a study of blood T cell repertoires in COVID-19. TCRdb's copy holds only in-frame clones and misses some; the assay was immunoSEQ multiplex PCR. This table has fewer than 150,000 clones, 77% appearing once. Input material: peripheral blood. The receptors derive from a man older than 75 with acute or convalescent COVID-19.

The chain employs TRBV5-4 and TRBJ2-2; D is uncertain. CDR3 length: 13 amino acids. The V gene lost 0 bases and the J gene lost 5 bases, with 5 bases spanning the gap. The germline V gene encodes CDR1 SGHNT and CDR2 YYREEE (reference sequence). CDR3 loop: CASSLDLTGELFF. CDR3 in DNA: TGTGCCAGCAGCTTGGATTTAACCGGGGAGCTGTTTTTT.

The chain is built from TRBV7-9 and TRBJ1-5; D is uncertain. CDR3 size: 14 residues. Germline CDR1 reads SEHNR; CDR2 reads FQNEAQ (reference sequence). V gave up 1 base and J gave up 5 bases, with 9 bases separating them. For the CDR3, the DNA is TGTGCCAGCAGCTTAGATCAGGCGCATCAGCCCCAGCATTTT. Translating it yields CASSLDQAHQPQHF.

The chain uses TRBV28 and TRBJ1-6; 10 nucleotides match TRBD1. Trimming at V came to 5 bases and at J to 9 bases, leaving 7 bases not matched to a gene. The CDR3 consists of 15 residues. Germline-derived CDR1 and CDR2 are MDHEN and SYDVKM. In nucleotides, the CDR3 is TGTGCCAGCAGTCCCCCCGGGACAGGGGCTTCACCCCTCCACTTT. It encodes CASSPPGTGASPLHF.

CDR3 protein: CSVDFGQFSGELFF. The CDR3 DNA reads TGCAGCGTTGATTTTGGTCAGTTCTCTGGGGAGCTGTTTTTT. The chain carries TRBV29-1 and TRBJ2-2; D gene ambiguous. Trimming shortened V by 3 bases and J by 8 bases, and 16 bases separated the two germline ends. CDR1 SQVTM and CDR2 ANQGSEA come from the germline V gene. This CDR3 contains 14 residues.

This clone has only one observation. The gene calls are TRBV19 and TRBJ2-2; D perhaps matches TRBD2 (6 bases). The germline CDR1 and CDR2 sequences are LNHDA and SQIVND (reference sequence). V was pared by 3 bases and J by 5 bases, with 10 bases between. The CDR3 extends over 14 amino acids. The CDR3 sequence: CASSITGLTGELFF. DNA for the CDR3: TGTGCCAGTAGTATTACGGGACTTACCGGGGAGCTGTTTTTT. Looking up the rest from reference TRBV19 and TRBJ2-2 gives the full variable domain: DGGITQSPKYLFRKEGQNVTLSCEQNLNHDAMYWYRQDPGQGLRLIYYSQIVNDFQKGDIAEGYSVSREKKESFPLTVTSAQKNPTAFYLCASSITGLTGELFFGEGSRLTVL.

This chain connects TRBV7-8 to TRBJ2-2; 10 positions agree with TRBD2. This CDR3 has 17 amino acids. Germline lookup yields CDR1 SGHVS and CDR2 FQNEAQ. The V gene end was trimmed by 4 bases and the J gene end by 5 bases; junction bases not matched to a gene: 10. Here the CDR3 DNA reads TGTGCCAGCAGCTCAAATAAACTAGCGGGGCGTACCGGGGAGCTGTTTTTT. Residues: CASSSNKLAGRTGELFF.

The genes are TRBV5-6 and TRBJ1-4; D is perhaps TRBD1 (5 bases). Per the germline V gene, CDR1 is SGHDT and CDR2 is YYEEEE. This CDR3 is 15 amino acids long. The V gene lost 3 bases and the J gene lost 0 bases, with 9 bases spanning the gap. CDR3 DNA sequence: TGTGCCAGCAGCTCCTGGGGCTCAACTAATGAAAAACTGTTTTTT. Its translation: CASSSWGSTNEKLFF.

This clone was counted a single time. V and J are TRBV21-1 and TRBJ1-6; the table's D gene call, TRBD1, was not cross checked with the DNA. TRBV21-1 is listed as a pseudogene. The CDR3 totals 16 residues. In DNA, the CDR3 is TGTGCCAGCAGCAGCAGCGGACAGGGGGATGATTCACCCCTCCACTTT. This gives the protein CASSSSGQGDDSPLHF.

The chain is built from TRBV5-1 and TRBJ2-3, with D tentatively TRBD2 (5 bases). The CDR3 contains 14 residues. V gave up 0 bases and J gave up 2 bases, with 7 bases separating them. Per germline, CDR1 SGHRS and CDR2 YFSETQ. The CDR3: CASSLAGNTDTQYF. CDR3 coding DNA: TGCGCCAGCAGCTTGGCCGGGAACACAGATACGCAGTATTTT.

CDR3 protein: CASMDRGNSPLHF. The CDR3 coding sequence is TGTGCCAGCATGGACAGGGGTAATTCACCCCTCCACTTT. The J gene is TRBJ1-6, the V gene TRBV2, with TRBD1 identical over 9 bases. The V gene's germline CDR1 is SNHLY and CDR2 FYNNEI. The CDR3 has 13 amino acids. The V and J ends lost 7 bases and 6 bases, in that order; junction bases with no gene match: 1.

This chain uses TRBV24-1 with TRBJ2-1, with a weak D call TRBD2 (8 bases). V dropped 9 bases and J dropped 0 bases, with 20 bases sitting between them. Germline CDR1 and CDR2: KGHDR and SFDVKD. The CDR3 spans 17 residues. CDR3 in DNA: TGTGCCACCTCGGGAGGGGGCGAACCTAGCTCCTACAATGAGCAGTTCTTC. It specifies CATSGGGEPSSYNEQFF.

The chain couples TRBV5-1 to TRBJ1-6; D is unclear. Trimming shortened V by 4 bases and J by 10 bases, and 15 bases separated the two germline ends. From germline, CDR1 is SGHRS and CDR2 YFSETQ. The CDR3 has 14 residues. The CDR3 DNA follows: TGCGCCAGCAGCCCAGGTGAGGGTCGATCACCCCTCCACTTT. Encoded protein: CASSPGEGRSPLHF.

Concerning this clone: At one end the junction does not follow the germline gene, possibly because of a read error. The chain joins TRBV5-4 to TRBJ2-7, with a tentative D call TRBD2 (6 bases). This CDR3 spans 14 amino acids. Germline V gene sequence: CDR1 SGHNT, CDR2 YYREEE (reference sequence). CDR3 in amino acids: CASRLGGGPYEQYF. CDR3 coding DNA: TGTGCCAGCAGATTGGGAGGCGGTCCCTACGAGCAGTACTTC.

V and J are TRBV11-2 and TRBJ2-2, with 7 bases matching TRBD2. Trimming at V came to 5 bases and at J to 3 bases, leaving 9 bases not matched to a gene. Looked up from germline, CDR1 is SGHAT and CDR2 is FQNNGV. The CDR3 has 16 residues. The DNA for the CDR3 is TGTGCCAGCAGCCCTATCAAGGGAGGGCACACCGGGGAGCTGTTTTTT. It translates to CASSPIKGGHTGELFF.

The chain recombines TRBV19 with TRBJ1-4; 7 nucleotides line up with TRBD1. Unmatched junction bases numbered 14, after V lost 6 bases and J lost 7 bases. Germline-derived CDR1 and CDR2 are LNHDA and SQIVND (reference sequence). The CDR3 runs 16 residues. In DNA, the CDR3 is TGTGCCAGTAGCACAATACAGGGGCGCCAGGCTGAAAAACTGTTTTTT. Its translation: CASSTIQGRQAEKLFF.

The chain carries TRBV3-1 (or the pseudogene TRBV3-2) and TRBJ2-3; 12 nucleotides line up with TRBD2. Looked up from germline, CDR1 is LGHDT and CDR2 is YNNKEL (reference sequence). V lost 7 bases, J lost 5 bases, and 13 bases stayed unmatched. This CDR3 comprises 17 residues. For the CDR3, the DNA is TGTGCCAGCAACAAACTACTAGCGGGGGGCCTCGAAGATACGCAGTATTTT. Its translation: CASNKLLAGGLEDTQYF.

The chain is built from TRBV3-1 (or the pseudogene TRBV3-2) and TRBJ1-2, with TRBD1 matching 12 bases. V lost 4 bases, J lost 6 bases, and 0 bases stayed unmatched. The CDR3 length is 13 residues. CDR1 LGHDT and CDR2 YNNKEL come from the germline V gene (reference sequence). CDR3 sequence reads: CASSRDRGHGYTF. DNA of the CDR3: TGTGCCAGCAGCCGGGACAGGGGGCATGGCTACACCTTC.

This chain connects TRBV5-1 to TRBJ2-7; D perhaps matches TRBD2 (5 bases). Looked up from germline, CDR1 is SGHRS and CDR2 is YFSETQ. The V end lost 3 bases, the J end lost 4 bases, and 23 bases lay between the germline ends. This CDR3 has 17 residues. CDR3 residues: CASSSTGSGMRRYEQYF. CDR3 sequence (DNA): TGCGCCAGCAGCTCCACCGGCTCGGGGATGCGCCGGTACGAGCAGTACTTC.

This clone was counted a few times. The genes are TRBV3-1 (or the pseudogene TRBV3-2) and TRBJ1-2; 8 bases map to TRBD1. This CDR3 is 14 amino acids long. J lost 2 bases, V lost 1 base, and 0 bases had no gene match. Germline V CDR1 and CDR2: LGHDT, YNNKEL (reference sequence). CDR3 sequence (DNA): TGTGCCAGCAGCCAAGCAGGGGGCAACTATGGCTACACCTTC. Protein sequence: CASSQAGGNYGYTF.

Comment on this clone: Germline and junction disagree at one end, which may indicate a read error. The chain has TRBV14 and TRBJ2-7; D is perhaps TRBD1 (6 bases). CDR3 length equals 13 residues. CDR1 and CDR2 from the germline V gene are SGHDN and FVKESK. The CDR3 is CASSQDGLDSLHF. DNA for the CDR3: TGTGCCAGCAGCCAAGATGGCTTGGACAGCCTACACTTC.

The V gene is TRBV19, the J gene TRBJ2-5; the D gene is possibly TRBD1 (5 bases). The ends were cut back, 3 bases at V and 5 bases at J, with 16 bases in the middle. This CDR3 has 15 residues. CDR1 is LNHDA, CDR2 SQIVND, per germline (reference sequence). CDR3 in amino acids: CASSMGLGDRETQYF. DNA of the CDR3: TGTGCCAGTAGTATGGGGCTAGGGGATAGGGAGACCCAGTACTTC.

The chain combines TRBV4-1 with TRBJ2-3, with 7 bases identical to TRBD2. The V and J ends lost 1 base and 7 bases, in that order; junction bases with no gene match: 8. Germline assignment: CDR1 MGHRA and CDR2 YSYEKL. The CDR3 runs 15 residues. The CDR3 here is CASSQGEGRINTQYF. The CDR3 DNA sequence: TGCGCCAGCAGCCAAGGGGAGGGTAGGATAAATACGCAGTATTTT.

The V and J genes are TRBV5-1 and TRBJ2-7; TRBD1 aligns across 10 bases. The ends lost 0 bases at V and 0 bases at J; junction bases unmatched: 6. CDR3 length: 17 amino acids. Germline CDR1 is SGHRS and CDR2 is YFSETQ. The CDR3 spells CASSLGTGGIVSYEQYF. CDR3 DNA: TGCGCCAGCAGCTTGGGGACAGGGGGTATAGTCTCCTACGAGCAGTACTTC.

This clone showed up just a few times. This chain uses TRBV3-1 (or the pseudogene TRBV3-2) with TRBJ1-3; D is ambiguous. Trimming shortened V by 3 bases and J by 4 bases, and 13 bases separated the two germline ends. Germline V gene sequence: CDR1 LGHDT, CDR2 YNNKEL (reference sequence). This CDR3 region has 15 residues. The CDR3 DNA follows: TGTGCCAGCAGCCAGCATGGGAGTACGGGAAACACCATATATTTT. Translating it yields CASSQHGSTGNTIYF.

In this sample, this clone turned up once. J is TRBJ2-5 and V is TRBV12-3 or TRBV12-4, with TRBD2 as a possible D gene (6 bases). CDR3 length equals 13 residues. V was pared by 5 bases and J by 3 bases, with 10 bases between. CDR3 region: CASSRGKKETQYF. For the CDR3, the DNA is TGTGCCAGCAGTCGGGGGAAAAAAGAGACCCAGTACTTC.

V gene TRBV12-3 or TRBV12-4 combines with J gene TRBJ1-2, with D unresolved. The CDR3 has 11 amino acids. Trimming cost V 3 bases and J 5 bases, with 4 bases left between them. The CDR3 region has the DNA TGTGCCAGCAGTTTCGGGTATGGCTACACCTTC. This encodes CASSFGYGYTF.

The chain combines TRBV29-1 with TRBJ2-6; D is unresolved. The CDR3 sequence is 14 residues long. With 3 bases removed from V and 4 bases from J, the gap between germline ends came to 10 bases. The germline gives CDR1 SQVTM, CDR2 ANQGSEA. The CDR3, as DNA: TGCAGCGTTGAGTCAGGTTCCGGGGCCAACGTCCTGACTTTC. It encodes CSVESGSGANVLTF. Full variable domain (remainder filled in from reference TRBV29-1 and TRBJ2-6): SAVISQKPSRDICQRGTSLTIQCQVDSQVTMMFWYRQQPGQSLTLIATANQGSEATYESGFVIDKFPISRPNLTFSTLTVSNMSPEDSSIYLCSVESGSGANVLTFGAGSRLTVL.

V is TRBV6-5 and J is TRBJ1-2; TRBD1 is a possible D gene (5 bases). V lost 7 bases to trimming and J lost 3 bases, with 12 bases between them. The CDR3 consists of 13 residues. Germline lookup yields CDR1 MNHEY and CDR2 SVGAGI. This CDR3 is CASTMTVDYGYTF. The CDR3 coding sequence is TGTGCCAGCACCATGACAGTAGACTATGGCTACACCTTC.

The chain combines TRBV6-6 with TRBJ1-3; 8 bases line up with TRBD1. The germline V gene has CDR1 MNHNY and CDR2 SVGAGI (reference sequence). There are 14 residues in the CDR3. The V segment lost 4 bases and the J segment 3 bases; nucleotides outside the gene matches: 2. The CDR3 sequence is CASSSGTGGNTIYF. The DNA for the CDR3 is TGTGCCAGCAGTTCCGGGACAGGTGGAAACACCATATATTTT.